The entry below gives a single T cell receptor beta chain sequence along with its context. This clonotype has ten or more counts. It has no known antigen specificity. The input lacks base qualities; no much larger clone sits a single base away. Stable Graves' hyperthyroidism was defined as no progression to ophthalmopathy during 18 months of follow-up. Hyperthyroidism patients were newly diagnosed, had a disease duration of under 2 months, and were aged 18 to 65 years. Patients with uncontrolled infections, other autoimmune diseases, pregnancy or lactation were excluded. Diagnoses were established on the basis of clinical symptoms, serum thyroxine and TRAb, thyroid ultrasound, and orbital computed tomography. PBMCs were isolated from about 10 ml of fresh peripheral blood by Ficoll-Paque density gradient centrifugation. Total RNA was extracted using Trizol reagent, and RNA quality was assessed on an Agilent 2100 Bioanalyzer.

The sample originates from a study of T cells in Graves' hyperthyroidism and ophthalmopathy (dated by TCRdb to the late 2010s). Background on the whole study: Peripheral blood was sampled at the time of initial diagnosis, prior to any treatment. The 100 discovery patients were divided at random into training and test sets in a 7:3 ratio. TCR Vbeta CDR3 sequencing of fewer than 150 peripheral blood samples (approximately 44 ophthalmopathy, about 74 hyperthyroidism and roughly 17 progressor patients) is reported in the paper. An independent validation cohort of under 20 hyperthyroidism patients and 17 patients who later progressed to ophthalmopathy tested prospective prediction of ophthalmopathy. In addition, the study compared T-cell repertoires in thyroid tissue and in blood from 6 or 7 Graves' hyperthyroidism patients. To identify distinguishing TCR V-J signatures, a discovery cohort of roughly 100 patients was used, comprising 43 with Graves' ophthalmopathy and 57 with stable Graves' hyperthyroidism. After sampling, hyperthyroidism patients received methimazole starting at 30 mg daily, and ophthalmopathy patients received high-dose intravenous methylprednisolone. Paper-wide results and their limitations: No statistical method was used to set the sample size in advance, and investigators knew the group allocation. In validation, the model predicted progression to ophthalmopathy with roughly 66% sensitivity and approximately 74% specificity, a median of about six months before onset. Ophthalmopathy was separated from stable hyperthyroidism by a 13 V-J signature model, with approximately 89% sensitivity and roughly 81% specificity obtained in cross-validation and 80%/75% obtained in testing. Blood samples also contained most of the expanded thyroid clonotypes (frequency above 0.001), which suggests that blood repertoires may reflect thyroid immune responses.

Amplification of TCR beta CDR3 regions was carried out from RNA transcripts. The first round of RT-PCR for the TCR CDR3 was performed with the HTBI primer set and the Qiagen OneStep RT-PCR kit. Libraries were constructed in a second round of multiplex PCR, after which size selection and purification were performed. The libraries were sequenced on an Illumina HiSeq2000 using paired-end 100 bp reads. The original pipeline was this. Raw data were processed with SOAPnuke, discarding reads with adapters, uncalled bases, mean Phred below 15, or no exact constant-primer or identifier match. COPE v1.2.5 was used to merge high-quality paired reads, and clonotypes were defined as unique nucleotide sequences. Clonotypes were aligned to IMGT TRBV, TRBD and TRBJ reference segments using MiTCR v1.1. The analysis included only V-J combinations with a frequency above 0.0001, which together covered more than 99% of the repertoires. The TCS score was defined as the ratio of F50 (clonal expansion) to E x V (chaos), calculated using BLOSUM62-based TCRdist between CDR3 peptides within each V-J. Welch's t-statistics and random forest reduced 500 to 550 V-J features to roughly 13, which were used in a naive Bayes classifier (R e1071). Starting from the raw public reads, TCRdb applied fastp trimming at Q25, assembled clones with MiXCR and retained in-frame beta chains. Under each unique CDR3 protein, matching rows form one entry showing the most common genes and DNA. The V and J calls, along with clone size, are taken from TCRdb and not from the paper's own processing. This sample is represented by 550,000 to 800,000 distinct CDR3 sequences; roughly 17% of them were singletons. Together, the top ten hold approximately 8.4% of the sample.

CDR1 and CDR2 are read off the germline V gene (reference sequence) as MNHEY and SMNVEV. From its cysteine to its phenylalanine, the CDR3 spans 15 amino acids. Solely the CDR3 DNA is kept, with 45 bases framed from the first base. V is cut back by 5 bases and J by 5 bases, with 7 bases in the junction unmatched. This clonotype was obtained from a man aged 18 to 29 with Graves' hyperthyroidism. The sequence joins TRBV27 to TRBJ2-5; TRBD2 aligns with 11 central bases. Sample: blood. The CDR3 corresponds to CASSPELAGVETQYF. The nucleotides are TGTGCCAGCAGTCCGGAACTAGCGGGAGTTGAGACCCAGTACTTC.